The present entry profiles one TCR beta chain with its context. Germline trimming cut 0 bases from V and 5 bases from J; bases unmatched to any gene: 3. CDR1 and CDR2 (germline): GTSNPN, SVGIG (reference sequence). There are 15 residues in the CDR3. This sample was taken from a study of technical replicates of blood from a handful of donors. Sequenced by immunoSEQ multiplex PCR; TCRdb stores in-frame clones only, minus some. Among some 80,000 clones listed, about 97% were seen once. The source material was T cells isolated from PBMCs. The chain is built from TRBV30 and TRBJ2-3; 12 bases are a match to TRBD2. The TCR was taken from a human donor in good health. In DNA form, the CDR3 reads TGTGCCTGGAGTGTAAAGGGACTAGCGGGAGATACGCAGTATTTT. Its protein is CAWSVKGLAGDTQYF.